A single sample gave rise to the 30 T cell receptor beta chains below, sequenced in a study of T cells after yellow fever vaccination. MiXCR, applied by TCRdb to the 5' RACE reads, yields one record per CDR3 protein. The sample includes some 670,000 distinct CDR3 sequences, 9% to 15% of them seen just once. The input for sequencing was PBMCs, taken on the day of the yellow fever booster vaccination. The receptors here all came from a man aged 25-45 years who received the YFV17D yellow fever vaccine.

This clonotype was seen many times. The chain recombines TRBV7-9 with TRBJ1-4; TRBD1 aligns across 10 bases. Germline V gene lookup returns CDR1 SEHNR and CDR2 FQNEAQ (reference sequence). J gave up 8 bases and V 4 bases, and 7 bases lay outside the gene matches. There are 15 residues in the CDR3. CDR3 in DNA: TGTGCCAGCAGCTCCTCCGGGACAGGGGTGGAAAAACTGTTTTTT. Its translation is CASSSSGTGVEKLFF. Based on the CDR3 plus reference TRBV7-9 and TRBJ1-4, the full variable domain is DTGVSQNPRHKITKRGQNVTFRCDPISEHNRLYWYRQTLGQGPEFLTYFQNEAQLEKSRLLSDRFSAERPKGSFSTLEIQRTEQGDSAMYLCASSSSGTGVEKLFFGSGTQLSVL.

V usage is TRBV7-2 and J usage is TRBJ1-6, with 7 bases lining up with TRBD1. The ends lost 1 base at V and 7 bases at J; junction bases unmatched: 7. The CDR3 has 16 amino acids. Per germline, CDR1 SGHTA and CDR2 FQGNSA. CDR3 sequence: CASSLVATGKNSPLHF. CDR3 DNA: TGTGCCAGCAGCTTAGTGGCGACAGGGAAAAATTCACCCCTCCACTTT.

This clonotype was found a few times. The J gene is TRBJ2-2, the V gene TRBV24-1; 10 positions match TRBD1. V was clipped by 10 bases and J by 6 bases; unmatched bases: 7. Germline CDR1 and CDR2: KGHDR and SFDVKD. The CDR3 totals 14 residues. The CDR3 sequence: CATSTGGWSGELFF. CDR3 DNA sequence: TGTGCCACATCGACAGGGGGCTGGTCCGGGGAGCTGTTTTTT.

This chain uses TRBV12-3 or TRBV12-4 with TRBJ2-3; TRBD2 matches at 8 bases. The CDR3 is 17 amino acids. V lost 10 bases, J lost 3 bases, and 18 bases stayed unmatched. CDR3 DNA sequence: TGTGCCATCAGCCCCCTAGGAACGGGGGGGATGACAGATACGCAGTATTTT. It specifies CAISPLGTGGMTDTQYF.

This chain's CDR3 is CSVSQGRNTGELFF. The DNA of the CDR3 is TGCAGCGTTTCACAGGGGCGGAACACCGGGGAGCTGTTTTTT. This chain links TRBV29-1 with TRBJ2-2, with 7 bases matching TRBD1. The V gene's germline CDR1 is SQVTM and CDR2 ANQGSEA. The length of the CDR3 is 14 residues. The V and J ends lost 5 bases and 1 base, in that order; junction bases with no gene match: 4.

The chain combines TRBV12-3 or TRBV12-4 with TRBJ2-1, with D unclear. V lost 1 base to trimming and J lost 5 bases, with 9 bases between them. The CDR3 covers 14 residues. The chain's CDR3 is CASSLGVLDNEQFF. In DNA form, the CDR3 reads TGTGCCAGCAGTTTAGGGGTTTTAGACAATGAGCAGTTCTTC.

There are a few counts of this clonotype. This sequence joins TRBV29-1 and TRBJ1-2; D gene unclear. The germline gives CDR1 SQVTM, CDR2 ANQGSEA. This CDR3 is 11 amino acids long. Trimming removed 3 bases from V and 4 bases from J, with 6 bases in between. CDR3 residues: CSVEGGYGYTF. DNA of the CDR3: TGCAGCGTTGAGGGTGGCTATGGCTACACCTTC. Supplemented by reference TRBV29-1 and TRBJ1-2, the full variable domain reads SAVISQKPSRDICQRGTSLTIQCQVDSQVTMMFWYRQQPGQSLTLIATANQGSEATYESGFVIDKFPISRPNLTFSTLTVSNMSPEDSSIYLCSVEGGYGYTFGSGTRLTVV.

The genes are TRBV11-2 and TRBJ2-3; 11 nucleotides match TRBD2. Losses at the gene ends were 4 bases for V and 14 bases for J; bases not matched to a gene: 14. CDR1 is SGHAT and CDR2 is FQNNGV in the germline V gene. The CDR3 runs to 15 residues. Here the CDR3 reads CASSSISGRADIRYF. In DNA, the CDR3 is TGTGCCAGCAGCTCAATTAGCGGGAGGGCCGATATTAGGTATTTT.

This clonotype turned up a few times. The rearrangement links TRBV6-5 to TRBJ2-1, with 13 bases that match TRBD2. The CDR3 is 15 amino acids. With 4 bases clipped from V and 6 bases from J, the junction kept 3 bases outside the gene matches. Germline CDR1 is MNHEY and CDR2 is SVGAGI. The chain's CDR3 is CASSLTSGRINEQFF. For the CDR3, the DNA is TGTGCCAGCAGTTTGACTAGCGGGAGGATCAATGAGCAGTTCTTC.

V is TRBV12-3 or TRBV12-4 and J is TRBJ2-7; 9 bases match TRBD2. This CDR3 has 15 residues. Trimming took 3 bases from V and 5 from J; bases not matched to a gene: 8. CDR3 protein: CASSFHGGGANEQYF. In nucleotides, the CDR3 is TGTGCCAGCAGTTTCCACGGCGGGGGGGCCAACGAGCAGTACTTC.

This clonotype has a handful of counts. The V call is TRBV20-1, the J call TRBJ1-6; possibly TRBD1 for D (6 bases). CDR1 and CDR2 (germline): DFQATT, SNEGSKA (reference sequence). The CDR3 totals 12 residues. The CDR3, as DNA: TGCAGGGCCGGGACACATAATTCACCCCTCCACTTT. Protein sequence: CRAGTHNSPLHF.

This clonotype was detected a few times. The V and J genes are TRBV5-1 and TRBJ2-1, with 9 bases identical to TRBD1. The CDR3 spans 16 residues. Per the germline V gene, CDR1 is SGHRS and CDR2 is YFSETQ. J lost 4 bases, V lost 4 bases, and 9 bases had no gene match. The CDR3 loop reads CASSPLPGQGYNEQFF. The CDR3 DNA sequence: TGCGCCAGCAGCCCGCTACCGGGACAGGGATACAATGAGCAGTTCTTC.

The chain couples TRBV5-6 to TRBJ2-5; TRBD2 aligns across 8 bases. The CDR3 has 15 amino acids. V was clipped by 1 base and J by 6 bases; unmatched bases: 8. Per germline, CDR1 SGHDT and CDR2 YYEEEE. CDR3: CASSLNTGGGQTQYF. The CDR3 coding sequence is TGTGCCAGCAGCTTGAATACGGGAGGGGGGCAGACCCAGTACTTC. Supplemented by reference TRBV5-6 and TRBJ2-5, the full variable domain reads DAGVTQSPTHLIKTRGQQVTLRCSPKSGHDTVSWYQQALGQGPQFIFQYYEEEERQRGNFPDRFSGHQFPNYSSELNVNALLLGDSALYLCASSLNTGGGQTQYFGPGTRLLVL.

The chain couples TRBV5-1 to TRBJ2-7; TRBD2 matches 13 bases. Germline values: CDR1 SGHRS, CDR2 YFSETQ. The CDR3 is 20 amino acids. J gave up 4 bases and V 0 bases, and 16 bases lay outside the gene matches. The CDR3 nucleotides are TGCGCCAGCAGCTTGGCAGGGGGGACCTGGACTAGCGGGAGTAAGTACGAGCAGTACTTC. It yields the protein CASSLAGGTWTSGSKYEQYF.

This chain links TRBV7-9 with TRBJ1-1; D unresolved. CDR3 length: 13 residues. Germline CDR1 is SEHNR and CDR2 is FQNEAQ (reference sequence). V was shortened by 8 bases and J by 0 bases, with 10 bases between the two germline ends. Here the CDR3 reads CASAGRMNTEAFF. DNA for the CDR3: TGTGCCAGCGCGGGTCGGATGAACACTGAAGCTTTCTTT.

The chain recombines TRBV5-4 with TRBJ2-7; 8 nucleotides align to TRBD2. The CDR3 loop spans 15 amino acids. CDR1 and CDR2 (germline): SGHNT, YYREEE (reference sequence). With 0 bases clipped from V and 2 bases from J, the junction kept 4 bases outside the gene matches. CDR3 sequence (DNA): TGTGCCAGCAGCTTGGGAGTGACTAGCGCCTACGAGCAGTACTTC. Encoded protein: CASSLGVTSAYEQYF.

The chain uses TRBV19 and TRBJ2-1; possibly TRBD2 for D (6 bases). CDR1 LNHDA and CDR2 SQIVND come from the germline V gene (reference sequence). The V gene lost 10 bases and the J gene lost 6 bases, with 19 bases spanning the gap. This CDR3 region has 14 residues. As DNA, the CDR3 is TGTGCCACGAGGCCGGGACTCCTCCTCAATGAGCAGTTCTTC. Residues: CATRPGLLLNEQFF.

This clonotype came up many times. The CDR3: CASSVSTDTQYF. The CDR3 DNA reads as TGTGCCAGCAGCGTCAGCACAGATACGCAGTATTTT. V usage is TRBV9 and J usage is TRBJ2-3; D gene uncertain. Trimming cost V 2 bases and J 0 bases, with 1 base left between them. The germline CDR1 and CDR2 sequences are SGDLS and YYNGEE. The CDR3 loop spans 12 amino acids. Full variable domain (remainder filled in from reference TRBV9 and TRBJ2-3): DSGVTQTPKHLITATGQRVTLRCSPRSGDLSVYWYQQSLDQGLQFLIQYYNGEERAKGNILERFSAQQFPDLHSELNLSSLELGDSALYFCASSVSTDTQYFGPGTRLTVL.

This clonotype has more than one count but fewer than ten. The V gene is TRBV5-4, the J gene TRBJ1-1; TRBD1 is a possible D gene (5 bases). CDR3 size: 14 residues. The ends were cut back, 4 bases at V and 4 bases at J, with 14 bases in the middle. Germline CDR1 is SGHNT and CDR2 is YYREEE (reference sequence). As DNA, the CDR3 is TGTGCCAGCAGCGCGGGGGGACCAGCCACTGAAGCTTTCTTT. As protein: CASSAGGPATEAFF.

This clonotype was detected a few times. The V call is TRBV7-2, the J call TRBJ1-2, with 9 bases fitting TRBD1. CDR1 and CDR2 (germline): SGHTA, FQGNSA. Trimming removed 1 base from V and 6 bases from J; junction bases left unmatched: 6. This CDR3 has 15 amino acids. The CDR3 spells CASSLVTGGVHGYTF. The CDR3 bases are TGTGCCAGCAGCTTAGTTACAGGGGGCGTGCATGGCTACACCTTC.

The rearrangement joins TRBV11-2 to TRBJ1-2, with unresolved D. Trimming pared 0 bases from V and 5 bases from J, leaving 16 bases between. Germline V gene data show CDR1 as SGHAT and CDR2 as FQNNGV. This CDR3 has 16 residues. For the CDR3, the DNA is TGTGCCAGCAGCTTAGATCTGCACCCACCTGTGTATGGCTACACCTTC. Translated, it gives CASSLDLHPPVYGYTF. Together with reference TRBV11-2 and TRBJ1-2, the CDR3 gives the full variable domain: EAGVAQSPRYKIIEKRQSVAFWCNPISGHATLYWYQQILGQGPKLLIQFQNNGVVDDSQLPKDRFSAERLKGVDSTLKIQPAKLEDSAVYLCASSLDLHPPVYGYTFGSGTRLTVV.

The CDR3 region has the DNA TGTGCCAGCAGCTTGTTCAGCGGGAGGTTCACAGATACGCAGTATTTT. Translated, it gives CASSLFSGRFTDTQYF. V is TRBV5-4 and J is TRBJ2-3, with 9 bases fitting TRBD2. Looked up from germline, CDR1 is SGHNT and CDR2 is YYREEE (reference sequence). The CDR3 length is 16 residues. The J segment lost 2 bases and the V segment lost 1 base, leaving 5 bases of the junction unmatched.

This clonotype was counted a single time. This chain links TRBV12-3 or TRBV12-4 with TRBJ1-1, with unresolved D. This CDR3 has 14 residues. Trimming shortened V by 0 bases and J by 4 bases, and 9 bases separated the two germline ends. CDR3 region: CASSLAARSTEAFF. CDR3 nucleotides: TGTGCCAGCAGTTTAGCGGCGCGGAGCACTGAAGCTTTCTTT.

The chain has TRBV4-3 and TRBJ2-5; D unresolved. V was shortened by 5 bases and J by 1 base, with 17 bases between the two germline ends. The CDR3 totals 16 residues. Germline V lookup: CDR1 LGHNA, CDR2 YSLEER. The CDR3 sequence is CASSSGRDPFQETQYF. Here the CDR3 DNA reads TGCGCCAGCAGCTCCGGTCGTGACCCTTTCCAAGAGACCCAGTACTTC.

This chain's CDR3 is CASSLYAEQTQYF. CDR3 coding DNA: TGTGCCAGCAGCTTATATGCGGAGCAGACCCAGTACTTC. V is TRBV7-2 and J is TRBJ2-5, with D unclear. The V gene's germline CDR1 is SGHTA and CDR2 FQGNSA. With 2 bases removed from V and 6 bases from J, the gap between germline ends came to 10 bases. This CDR3 is 13 amino acids long. The full variable domain, completed using reference TRBV7-2 and TRBJ2-5, is GAGVSQSPSNKVTEKGKDVELRCDPISGHTALYWYRQSLGQGLEFLIYFQGNSAPDKSGLPSDRFSAERTGGSVSTLTIQRTQQEDSAVYLCASSLYAEQTQYFGPGTRLLVL.

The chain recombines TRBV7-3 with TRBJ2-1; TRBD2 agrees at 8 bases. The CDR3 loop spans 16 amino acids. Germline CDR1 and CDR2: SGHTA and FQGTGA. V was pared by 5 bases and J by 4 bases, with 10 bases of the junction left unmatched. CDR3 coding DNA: TGTGCCAGCAGCCCACGGGGGGGACCGGGTTACAATGAGCAGTTCTTC. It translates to CASSPRGGPGYNEQFF.

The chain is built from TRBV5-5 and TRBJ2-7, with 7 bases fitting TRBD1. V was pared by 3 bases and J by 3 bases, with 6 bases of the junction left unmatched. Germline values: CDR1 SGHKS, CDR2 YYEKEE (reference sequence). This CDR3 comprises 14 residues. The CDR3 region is CASSSYSGGYEQYF. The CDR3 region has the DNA TGTGCCAGCAGCTCCTACTCAGGGGGCTACGAGCAGTACTTC.

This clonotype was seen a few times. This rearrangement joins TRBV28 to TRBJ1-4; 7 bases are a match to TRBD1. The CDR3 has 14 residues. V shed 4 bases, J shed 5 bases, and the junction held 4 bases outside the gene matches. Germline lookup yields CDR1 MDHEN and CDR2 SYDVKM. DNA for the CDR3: TGTGCCAGCAGTTACAGGGGAGGGAATGAAAAACTGTTTTTT. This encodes CASSYRGGNEKLFF.

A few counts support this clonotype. CDR3 amino acids: CASSLIGSSGETQYF. CDR3 DNA: TGCGCCAGCAGCTTGATCGGGTCTAGCGGGGAGACCCAGTACTTC. V is TRBV5-1 and J is TRBJ2-5; TRBD2 agrees at 8 bases. The CDR3 consists of 15 residues. V dropped 1 base and J dropped 5; count of bases not matched to a gene: 7. CDR1 and CDR2 from the germline V gene are SGHRS and YFSETQ.

The CDR3 loop is CASSLDSFYEQYF. The CDR3 region has the DNA TGCGCCAGCAGCTTGGACAGTTTCTACGAGCAGTACTTC. The rearrangement links TRBV5-1 to TRBJ2-7; D uncertain. This CDR3 contains 13 residues. Germline values: CDR1 SGHRS, CDR2 YFSETQ. Between the trimmed V and J ends, which lost 0 bases and 3 bases, there was a span of 7 bases.